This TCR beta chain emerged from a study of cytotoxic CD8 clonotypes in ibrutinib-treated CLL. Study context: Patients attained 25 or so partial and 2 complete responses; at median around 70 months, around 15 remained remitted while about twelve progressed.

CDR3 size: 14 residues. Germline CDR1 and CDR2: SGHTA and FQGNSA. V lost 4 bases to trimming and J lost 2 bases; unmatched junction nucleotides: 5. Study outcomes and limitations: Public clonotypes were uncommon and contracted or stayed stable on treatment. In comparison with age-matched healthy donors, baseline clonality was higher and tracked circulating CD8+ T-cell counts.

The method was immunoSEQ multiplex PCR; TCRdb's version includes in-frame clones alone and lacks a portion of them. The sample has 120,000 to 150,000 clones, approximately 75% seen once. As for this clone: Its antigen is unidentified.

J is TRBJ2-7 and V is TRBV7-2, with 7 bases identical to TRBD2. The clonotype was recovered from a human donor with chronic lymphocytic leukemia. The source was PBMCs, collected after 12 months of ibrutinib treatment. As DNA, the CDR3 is TGTGCCAGCAGCTGGACGGGAGGCCCCTACGAGCAGTACTTC. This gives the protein CASSWTGGPYEQYF.